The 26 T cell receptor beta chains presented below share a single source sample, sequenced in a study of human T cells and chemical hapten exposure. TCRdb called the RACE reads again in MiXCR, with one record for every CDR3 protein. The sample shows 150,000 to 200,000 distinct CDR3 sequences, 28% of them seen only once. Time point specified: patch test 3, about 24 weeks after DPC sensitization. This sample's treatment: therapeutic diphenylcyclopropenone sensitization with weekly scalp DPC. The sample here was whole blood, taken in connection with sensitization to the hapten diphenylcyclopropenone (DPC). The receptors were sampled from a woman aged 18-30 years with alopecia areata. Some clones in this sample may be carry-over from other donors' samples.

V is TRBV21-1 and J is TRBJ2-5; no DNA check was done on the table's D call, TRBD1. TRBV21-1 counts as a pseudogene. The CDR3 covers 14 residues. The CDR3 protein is CASSNEEGAETQYF. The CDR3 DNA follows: TGTGCCAGCAGCAATGAAGAGGGCGCGGAGACCCAGTACTTC.

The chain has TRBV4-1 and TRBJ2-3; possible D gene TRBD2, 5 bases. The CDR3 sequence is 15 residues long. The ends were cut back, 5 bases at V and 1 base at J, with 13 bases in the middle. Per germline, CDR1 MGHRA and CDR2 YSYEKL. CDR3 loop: CASSASGIGTDTQYF. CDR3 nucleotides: TGCGCCAGCAGCGCCTCCGGGATCGGCACAGATACGCAGTATTTT.

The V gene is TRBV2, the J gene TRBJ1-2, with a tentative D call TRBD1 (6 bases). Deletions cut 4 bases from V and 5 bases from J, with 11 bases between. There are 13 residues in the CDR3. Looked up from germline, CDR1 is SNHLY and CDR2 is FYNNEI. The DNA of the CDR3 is TGTGCCAGCAGTGCACAGGGCCAATATGGCTACACCTTC. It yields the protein CASSAQGQYGYTF.

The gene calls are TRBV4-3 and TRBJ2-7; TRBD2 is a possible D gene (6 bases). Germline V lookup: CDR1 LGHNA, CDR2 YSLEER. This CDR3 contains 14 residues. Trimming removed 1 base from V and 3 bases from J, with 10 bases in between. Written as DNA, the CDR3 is TGCGCCAGCAGCCAAGCGGCGGGGATCTACGAGCAGTACTTC. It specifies CASSQAAGIYEQYF.

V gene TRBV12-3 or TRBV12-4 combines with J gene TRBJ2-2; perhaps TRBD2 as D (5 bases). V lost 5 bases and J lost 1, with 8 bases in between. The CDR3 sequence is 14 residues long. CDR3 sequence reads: CASSLRGNTGELFF. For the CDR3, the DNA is TGTGCCAGCAGTCTCCGGGGGAACACCGGGGAGCTGTTTTTT.

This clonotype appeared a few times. CDR3: CASSPGITQPQHF. The CDR3 DNA reads TGTGCCAGCAGCCCGGGCATAACTCAGCCCCAGCATTTT. This sequence joins TRBV11-1 and TRBJ1-5; D is undetermined. Germline-derived CDR1 and CDR2 are SGHAT and FQDESV (reference sequence). The CDR3 consists of 13 residues. V was trimmed by 5 bases and J by 6 bases, leaving 11 bases between them.

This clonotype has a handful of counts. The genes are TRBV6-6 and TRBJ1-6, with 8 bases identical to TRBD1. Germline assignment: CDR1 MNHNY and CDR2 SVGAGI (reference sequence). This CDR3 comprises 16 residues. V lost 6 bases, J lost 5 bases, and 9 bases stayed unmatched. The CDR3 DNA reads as TGTGCCAGCAGCTTCCAGGGGGCTAACGATAATTCACCCCTCCACTTT. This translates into CASSFQGANDNSPLHF.

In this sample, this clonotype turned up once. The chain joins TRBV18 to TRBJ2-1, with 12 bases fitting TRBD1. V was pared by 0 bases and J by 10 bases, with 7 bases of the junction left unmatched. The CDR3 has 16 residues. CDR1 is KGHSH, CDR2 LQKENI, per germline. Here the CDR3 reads CASSPPGTGGIDEQFF. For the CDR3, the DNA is TGTGCCAGCTCACCACCCGGGACAGGGGGCATCGACGAGCAGTTCTTC.

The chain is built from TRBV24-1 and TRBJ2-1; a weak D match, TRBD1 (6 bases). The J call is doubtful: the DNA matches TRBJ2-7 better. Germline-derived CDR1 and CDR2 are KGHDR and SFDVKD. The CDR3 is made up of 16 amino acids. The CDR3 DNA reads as TGTGCCACCAGTGATTCTACGGGACAAACGATCAATGAGCAGTACTTC. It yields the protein CATSDSTGQTINEQYF.

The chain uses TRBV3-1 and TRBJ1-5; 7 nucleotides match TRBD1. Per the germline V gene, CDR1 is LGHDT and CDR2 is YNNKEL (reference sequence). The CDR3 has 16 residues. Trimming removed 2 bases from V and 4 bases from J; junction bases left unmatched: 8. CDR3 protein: CASSQTQGRGNQPQHF. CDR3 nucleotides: TGTGCCAGCAGCCAAACACAGGGGCGGGGGAATCAGCCCCAGCATTTT.

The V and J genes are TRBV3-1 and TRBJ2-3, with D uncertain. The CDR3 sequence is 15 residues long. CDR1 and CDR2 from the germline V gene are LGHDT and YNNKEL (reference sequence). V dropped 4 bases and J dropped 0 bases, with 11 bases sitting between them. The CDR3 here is CASSLEDSSTDTQYF. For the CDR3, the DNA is TGTGCCAGCAGCCTAGAAGATTCTAGCACAGATACGCAGTATTTT.

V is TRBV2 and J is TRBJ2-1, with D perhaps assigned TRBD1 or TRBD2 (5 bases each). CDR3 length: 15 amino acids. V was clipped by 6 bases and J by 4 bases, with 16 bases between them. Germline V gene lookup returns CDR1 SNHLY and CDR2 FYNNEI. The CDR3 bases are TGTGCCAGCAGGGAGACCGGGACCTATTACAATGAGCAGTTCTTC. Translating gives CASRETGTYYNEQFF.

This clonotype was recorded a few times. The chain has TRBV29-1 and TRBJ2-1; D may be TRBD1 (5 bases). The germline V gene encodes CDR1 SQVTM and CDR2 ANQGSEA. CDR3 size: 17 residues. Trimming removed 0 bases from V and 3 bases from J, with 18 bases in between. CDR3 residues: CSVEDLPQGGVYNEQFF. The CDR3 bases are TGCAGCGTTGAAGATCTTCCGCAGGGTGGCGTCTACAATGAGCAGTTCTTC.

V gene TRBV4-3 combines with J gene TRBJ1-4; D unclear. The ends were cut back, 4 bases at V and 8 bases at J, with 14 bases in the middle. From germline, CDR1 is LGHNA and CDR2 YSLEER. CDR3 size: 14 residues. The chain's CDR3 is CASSLNPGEEKLFF. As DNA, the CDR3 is TGCGCCAGCAGCCTCAACCCTGGGGAGGAAAAACTGTTTTTT.

The DNA of the CDR3 is TGTGCCAGCAGCAGATCTAGCGGGGGGGCTGGGGCCAACGTCCTGACTTTC. Protein sequence: CASSRSSGGAGANVLTF. This chain uses TRBV9 with TRBJ2-6; 12 bases agree with TRBD2. This CDR3 has 17 amino acids. J lost 2 bases, V lost 4 bases, and 4 bases had no gene match. Germline V lookup: CDR1 SGDLS, CDR2 YYNGEE.

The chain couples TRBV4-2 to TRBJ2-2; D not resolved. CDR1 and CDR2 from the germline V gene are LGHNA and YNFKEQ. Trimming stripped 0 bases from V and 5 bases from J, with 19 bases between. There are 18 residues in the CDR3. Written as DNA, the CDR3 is TGTGCCAGCAGCCAAGAAAGGACCAGTTCAATCGATACCGGGGAGCTGTTTTTT. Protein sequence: CASSQERTSSIDTGELFF.

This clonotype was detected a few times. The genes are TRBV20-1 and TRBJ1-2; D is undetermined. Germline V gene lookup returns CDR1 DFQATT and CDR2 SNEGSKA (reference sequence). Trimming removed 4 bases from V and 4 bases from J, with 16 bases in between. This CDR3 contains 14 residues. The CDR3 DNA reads TGCAGTGCTACCGCCGAGCCGGTGGGCTATGGCTACACCTTC. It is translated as CSATAEPVGYGYTF.

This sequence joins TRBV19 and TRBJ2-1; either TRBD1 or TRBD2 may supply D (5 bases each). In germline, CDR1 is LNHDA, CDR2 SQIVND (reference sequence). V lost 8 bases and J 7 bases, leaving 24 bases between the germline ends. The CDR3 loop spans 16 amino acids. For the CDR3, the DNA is TGTGCCAGTTCACCTGGGTTGGGGGAAGTAGAGAATGAGCAGTTCTTC. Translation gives CASSPGLGEVENEQFF.

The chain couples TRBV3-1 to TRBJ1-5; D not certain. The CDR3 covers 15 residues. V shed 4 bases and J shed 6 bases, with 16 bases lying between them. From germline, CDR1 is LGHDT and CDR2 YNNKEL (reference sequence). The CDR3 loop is CASSPSTPRGQPQHF. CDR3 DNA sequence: TGTGCCAGCAGCCCCTCCACTCCGCGGGGTCAGCCCCAGCATTTT.

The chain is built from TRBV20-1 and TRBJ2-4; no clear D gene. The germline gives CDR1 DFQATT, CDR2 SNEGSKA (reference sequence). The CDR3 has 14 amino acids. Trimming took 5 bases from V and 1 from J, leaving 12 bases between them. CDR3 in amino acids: CSASPGWAKNIQYF. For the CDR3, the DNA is TGCAGTGCTTCCCCCGGGTGGGCCAAAAACATTCAGTACTTC.

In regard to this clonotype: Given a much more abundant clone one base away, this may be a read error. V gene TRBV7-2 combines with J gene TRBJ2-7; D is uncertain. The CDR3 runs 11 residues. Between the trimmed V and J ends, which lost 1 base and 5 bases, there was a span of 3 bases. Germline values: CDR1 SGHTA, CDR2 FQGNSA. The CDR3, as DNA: TGTGCCAGCAGCTTAGAGAACGAGCAGTACTTC. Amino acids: CASSLENEQYF.

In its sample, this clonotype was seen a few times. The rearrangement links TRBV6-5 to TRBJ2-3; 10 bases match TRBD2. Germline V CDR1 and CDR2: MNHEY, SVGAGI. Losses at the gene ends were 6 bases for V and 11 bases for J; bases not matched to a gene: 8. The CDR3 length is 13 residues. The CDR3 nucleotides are TGTGCCAGCAGGGTTTATAGCGGGAGGTTGCAGTATTTT. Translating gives CASRVYSGRLQYF.

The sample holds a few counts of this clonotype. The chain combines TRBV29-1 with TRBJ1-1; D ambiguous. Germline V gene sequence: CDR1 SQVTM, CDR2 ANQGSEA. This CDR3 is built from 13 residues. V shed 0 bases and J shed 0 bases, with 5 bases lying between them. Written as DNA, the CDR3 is TGCAGCGTTGAAGAGGTTATGAACACTGAAGCTTTCTTT. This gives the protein CSVEEVMNTEAFF.

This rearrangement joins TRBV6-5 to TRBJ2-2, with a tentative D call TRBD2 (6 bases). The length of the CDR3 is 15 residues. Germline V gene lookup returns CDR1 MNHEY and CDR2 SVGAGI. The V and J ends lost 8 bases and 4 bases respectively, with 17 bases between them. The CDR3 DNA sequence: TGTGCCAGCCGTCCCGGGGGACGGGGCACCGGGGAGCTGTTTTTT. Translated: CASRPGGRGTGELFF.

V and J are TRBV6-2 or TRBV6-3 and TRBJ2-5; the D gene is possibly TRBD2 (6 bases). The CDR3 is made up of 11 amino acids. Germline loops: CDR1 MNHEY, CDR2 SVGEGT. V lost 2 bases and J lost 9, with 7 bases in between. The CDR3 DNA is TGTGCCAGCAGTTACGGCGGGGCCCAGTACTTC. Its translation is CASSYGGAQYF.

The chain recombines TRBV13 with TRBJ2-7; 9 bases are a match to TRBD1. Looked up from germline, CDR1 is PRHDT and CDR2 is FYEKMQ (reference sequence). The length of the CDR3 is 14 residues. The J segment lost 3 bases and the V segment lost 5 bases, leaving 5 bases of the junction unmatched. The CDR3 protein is CASSQGTGLYEQYF. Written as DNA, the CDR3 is TGTGCCAGCAGCCAAGGGACAGGGCTCTACGAGCAGTACTTC.